This paragraph reports one TCR beta chain. Its antigen is undetermined. The source of the sample is a study of cytomegalovirus exposure and HLA in healthy donors. Turning to the study itself: The approximately 120 million unique TCR beta sequences, from 150 million to 200 million T cells, were found by an earlier analysis.

PCR primers comprised 60 Vbeta and 13 Jbeta primers. Data came from immunoSEQ multiplex PCR; TCRdb stores just in-frame clones and leaves some out. The sample has more than 200,000 clones; 82% are singletons. The study's findings and limits: In most subjects, TCR beta sequences reportedly gave accurate predictions of HLA-A and HLA-B alleles. It was reportedly the case that the classifier diagnosed cytomegalovirus status with high specificity and sensitivity.

The sequence was collected from a man in his forties in good health and CMV-seropositive. The specimen sequenced was PBMCs.

The CDR3 DNA is TGCGCCAGCAGCAGGGACTCTTTATCCTACAATGAGCAGTTCTTC. Its translation is CASSRDSLSYNEQFF. The chain recombines TRBV5-1 with TRBJ2-1; weak D call: TRBD2 (6 bases). Looked up from germline, CDR1 is SGHRS and CDR2 is YFSETQ. The CDR3 length is 15 residues. V lost 4 bases to trimming and J lost 1 base, with 12 bases between them.